These T cell receptor beta chains were read from a single sample in a study of cytomegalovirus exposure and HLA in healthy donors. Clones were read by immunoSEQ multiplex PCR, and TCRdb kept only the in-frame ones, dropping some. The sample consists of over 55,000 clones, about 70% of them appearing once. Sequenced: PBMCs. These receptor sequences come from a man aged 35-49 years in good health and CMV-seropositive. Each CDR3 is given with its conserved first and last residue. A D gene is named only where the DNA matches it firmly. Only some rows state a clone size, as once, few, many or a class for expanded clones.

j_call	v_call	d_call	clone_size	cdr3_aa	cdr3_nt
TRBJ1-3	TRBV5-1	-	-	CASSAQVSGNTIYF	TGCGCCAGCAGCGCGCAGGTCTCTGGAAACACCATATATTTT
TRBJ2-1	TRBV29-1	TRBD2	few	CSVAGREGLVAYNEQFF	TGCAGCGTTGCGGGGCGGGAGGGCCTCGTGGCCTACAATGAGCAGTTCTTC
TRBJ2-7	TRBV6-6	-	-	CASSYSEGYEQYF	TGTGCCAGCAGTTACTCCGAGGGCTACGAGCAGTACTTC
TRBJ2-7	TRBV5-4	TRBD2	-	CASAPGLAGVYEQYF	TGTGCCAGCGCCCCTGGGCTAGCGGGAGTCTACGAGCAGTACTTC
TRBJ1-1	TRBV7-2	-	-	CASRPTVTTEAFF	TGTGCCAGCAGACCGACAGTCACCACTGAAGCTTTCTTT
TRBJ1-3	TRBV2	-	-	CASSPQGNSGNTIYF	TGTGCCAGCAGTCCCCAGGGGAACTCTGGAAACACCATATATTTT
TRBJ1-1	TRBV28	-	-	CASRSRQTEAFF	TGTGCCAGCAGATCCAGACAGACTGAAGCTTTCTTT
TRBJ2-1	TRBV5-4	-	-	CASSSDRGIYNEQFF	TGTGCCAGCAGCTCGGATAGGGGCATCTACAATGAGCAGTTCTTC
TRBJ2-1	TRBV5-4	TRBD2	-	CASSGLAGGSSYNEQFF	TGTGCCAGCAGCGGACTAGCGGGGGGGAGCTCCTACAATGAGCAGTTCTTC
TRBJ1-3	TRBV29-1	-	-	CSASGTNSGNTIYF	TGCAGCGCTTCCGGGACAAACTCTGGAAACACCATATATTTT
TRBJ2-6	TRBV7-3	-	few	CASSPRVRIGANVLTF	TGTGCCAGCAGCCCCAGGGTGCGAATCGGGGCCAACGTCCTGACTTTC
TRBJ2-3	TRBV6-6	TRBD1	few	CASSSQGVRTDTQYF	TGTGCCAGCAGTTCCCAGGGGGTCCGCACAGATACGCAGTATTTT
TRBJ1-4	TRBV30	-	once	CATDGTGNEKLFF	TGTGCTACGGACGGAACAGGGAATGAAAAACTGTTTTTT
TRBJ2-1	TRBV7-8	TRBD2	many	CASRAGGSYNEQFF	TGTGCCAGTCGAGCGGGAGGGTCCTACAATGAGCAGTTCTTC
TRBJ2-3	TRBV7-3	TRBD2	-	CASSLLGGSTDTQYF	TGTGCCAGCAGCTTACTGGGGGGGAGCACAGATACGCAGTATTTT
TRBJ1-4	TRBV7-9	-	few	CASSLGEPNEKLFF	TGTGCCAGCAGCTTAGGGGAGCCTAATGAAAAACTGTTTTTT
TRBJ2-1	TRBV4-3	TRBD1	few	CASSLTGGSSEQFF	TGCGCCAGCAGCCTGACAGGGGGGTCGTCTGAGCAGTTCTTC
TRBJ2-2	TRBV10-3	TRBD2	-	CAISELAGDTGELFF	TGTGCCATCAGTGAGCTAGCGGGAGACACCGGGGAGCTGTTTTTT
TRBJ1-5	TRBV5-1	-	-	CAISMRSVSNQPQHF	TGCGCCATCTCAATGCGGAGTGTAAGCAATCAGCCCCAGCATTTT
TRBJ2-5	TRBV30	TRBD1	-	CAWSGGRGQGQETQYF	TGTGCCTGGAGTGGGGGGAGGGGACAGGGCCAAGAGACCCAGTACTTC
TRBJ1-1	TRBV29-1	TRBD1	-	CSSDRGGTEAFF	TGCAGCTCCGACAGGGGAGGCACTGAAGCTTTCTTT
TRBJ1-2	TRBV25-1	-	-	CASEGANYGYTF	TGTGCCAGTGAGGGGGCTAACTATGGCTACACCTTC
TRBJ2-7	TRBV5-1	TRBD2	-	CASSSTGTSGYYEQYF	TGCGCCAGCAGTTCAACCGGGACTAGCGGATACTACGAGCAGTACTTC
TRBJ1-2	TRBV6-5	-	-	CASSSRIRRNYGYTF	TGTGCCAGCAGTTCGCGTATCCGAAGAAACTATGGCTACACCTTC
TRBJ1-3	TRBV5-4	TRBD1	-	CASSLQGAPGNTIYF	TGTGCCAGCAGCTTGCAGGGGGCGCCTGGAAACACCATATATTTT
TRBJ2-5	TRBV9	-	-	CASSVGPAQETQYF	TGTGCCAGCAGCGTAGGGCCAGCGCAGGAGACCCAGTACTTC
TRBJ1-2	TRBV28	-	-	CASSSVNPHF	TGTGCCAGCAGTTCGGTTAACCCCCACTTC
TRBJ1-1	TRBV4-3	-	once	CASSQGGATTEAFF	TGCGCCAGCAGCCAGGGAGGGGCGACCACTGAAGCTTTCTTT
TRBJ2-7	TRBV5-1	-	-	CASSLGQSVSYEQYF	TGCGCCAGCAGCCTAGGACAGAGCGTTTCCTACGAGCAGTACTTC
TRBJ2-7	TRBV30	TRBD1	-	CAWQTGGSYEQYF	TGTGCCTGGCAGACAGGGGGCTCCTACGAGCAGTACTTC
TRBJ1-5	TRBV30	TRBD1	-	CAWGQGGNQPQHF	TGTGCCTGGGGACAGGGCGGCAATCAGCCCCAGCATTTT
TRBJ1-2	TRBV29-1	-	-	CSAVDSLYGYTF	TGCAGCGCCGTGGACAGCCTCTATGGCTACACCTTC
TRBJ1-2	TRBV29-1	-	-	CSVESTDGYTF	TGCAGCGTTGAGAGTACAGATGGCTACACCTTC
TRBJ2-1	TRBV28	TRBD2	-	CASSLIRGSDEQFF	TGTGCCAGCAGTTTAATCCGCGGGAGCGATGAGCAGTTCTTC
TRBJ2-3	TRBV12-5	TRBD1	-	CASGFRDRGYETDTQYF	TGTGCTAGTGGTTTCCGGGACAGGGGTTACGAAACAGATACGCAGTATTTT
TRBJ2-5	TRBV11-3	-	-	CASSLGRQSQETQYF	TGTGCCAGCAGCTTAGGACGACAGAGCCAAGAGACCCAGTACTTC
TRBJ1-1	TRBV18	-	-	CASSPAAGENTEAFF	TGTGCCAGCTCACCAGCGGCGGGAGAGAACACTGAAGCTTTCTTT
TRBJ2-1	TRBV6-6	TRBD1	-	CASSYPDRGLQEQFF	TGTGCCAGCAGTTACCCTGACAGGGGGCTTCAAGAGCAGTTCTTC
TRBJ1-5	TRBV5-8	TRBD1	-	CASSPRTGGRYSNQPQHF	TGTGCCAGCAGCCCCCGGACAGGGGGTCGATATAGCAATCAGCCCCAGCATTTT
TRBJ1-4	TRBV27	TRBD1	-	CASSAGQETWREKLFF	TGTGCCAGCAGCGCGGGACAGGAAACGTGGAGGGAAAAACTGTTTTTT
TRBJ1-6	TRBV5-1	-	-	CASSSSTNDNSPLHF	TGCGCCAGCAGCTCGTCGACAAATGATAATTCACCCCTCCACTTT
TRBJ1-6	TRBV6-5	-	-	CASMSVWRNSPLHF	TGTGCCAGCATGTCCGTGTGGAGGAATTCACCCCTCCACTTT
TRBJ2-3	TRBV9	-	-	CASSVDFRPGVPDTQYF	TGTGCCAGCAGCGTAGACTTCAGGCCCGGGGTCCCAGATACGCAGTATTTT
TRBJ2-3	TRBV7-7	-	-	CASSLNGQNTDTQYF	TGTGCTAGCAGCTTAAATGGACAGAACACAGATACGCAGTATTTT
TRBJ1-3	TRBV6-5	TRBD1	-	CASSRGQAGNTIYF	TGTGCCAGCAGCCGAGGACAGGCTGGAAACACCATATATTTT
TRBJ1-2	TRBV5-1	-	few	CASSLDSYGYTF	TGCGCCAGCAGCTTGGACAGCTATGGCTACACCTTC
TRBJ1-2	TRBV5-6	-	few	CASSLAVSFNYGYTF	TGTGCCAGCAGCTTGGCAGTCTCATTTAACTATGGCTACACCTTC
TRBJ2-1	TRBV6-1	TRBD1	-	CATSPRDRVYNEQFF	TGTGCCACTTCGCCCCGGGACAGGGTTTACAATGAGCAGTTCTTC
TRBJ2-2	TRBV11-3	TRBD2	once	CASSPDAPLAGGTGELFF	TGTGCCAGCAGCCCCGATGCTCCCCTCGCGGGAGGCACCGGGGAGCTGTTTTTT
TRBJ2-1	TRBV4-1	TRBD2	-	CASRPETSGSVNEQFF	TGCGCCAGCAGGCCGGAGACTAGCGGGAGTGTCAATGAGCAGTTCTTC
TRBJ1-4	TRBV6-5	-	-	CASGYGGRDEKLFF	TGTGCCAGCGGATACGGTGGGAGGGATGAAAAACTGTTTTTT
TRBJ2-5	TRBV30	-	-	CAWSTRGQETQYF	TGTGCCTGGAGTACCCGGGGCCAAGAGACCCAGTACTTC
TRBJ1-1	TRBV28	-	once	CASIATVLNTEAFF	TGTGCCAGCATCGCTACAGTTCTGAACACTGAAGCTTTCTTT
TRBJ2-3	TRBV30	TRBD1	few	CAWTRQGADTQYF	TGTGCCTGGACCAGACAGGGGGCAGATACGCAGTATTTT
TRBJ2-1	TRBV27	TRBD2	-	CASSLGGTSVLEQFF	TGTGCCAGCAGTTTAGGGGGGACTAGCGTCCTTGAGCAGTTCTTC
TRBJ2-1	TRBV27	TRBD2	few	CASSFLTSGRRDEQFF	TGTGCCAGCAGTTTCCTGACTAGCGGGAGAAGGGATGAGCAGTTCTTC
TRBJ2-1	TRBV5-6	TRBD2	-	CASSGGRSREQFF	TGTGCCAGCAGCGGCGGGAGGTCCCGTGAGCAGTTCTTC
TRBJ2-2	TRBV19	-	-	CASSMGAGGELFF	TGTGCCAGTAGTATGGGGGCGGGCGGGGAGCTGTTTTTT
TRBJ2-2	TRBV9	-	-	CASSATIGANTGELFF	TGTGCCAGCAGCGCTACTATAGGGGCGAACACCGGGGAGCTGTTTTTT